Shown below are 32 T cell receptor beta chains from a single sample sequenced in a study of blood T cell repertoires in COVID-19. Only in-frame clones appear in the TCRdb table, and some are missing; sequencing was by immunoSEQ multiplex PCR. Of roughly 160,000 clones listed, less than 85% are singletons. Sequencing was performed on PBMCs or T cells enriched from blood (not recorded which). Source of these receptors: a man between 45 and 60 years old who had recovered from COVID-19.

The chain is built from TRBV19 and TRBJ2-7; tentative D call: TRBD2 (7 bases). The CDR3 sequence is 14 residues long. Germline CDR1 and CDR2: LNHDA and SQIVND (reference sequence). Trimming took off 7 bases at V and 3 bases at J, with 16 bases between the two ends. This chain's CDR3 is CASKEGGDRYEQYF. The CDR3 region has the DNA TGTGCCAGTAAAGAAGGGGGGGATCGCTACGAGCAGTACTTC.

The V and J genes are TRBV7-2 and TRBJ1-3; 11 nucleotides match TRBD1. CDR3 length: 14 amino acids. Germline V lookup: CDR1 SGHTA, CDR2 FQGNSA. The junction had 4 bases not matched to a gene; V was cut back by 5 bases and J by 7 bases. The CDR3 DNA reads TGTGCCAGCAGCCAGGGGACAGGGGGGAACACCATATATTTT. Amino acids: CASSQGTGGNTIYF.

The DNA of the CDR3 is TGTGCCAGTAGTATCCGCCGGGACAGCCAAGAGACCCAGTACTTC. This codes for CASSIRRDSQETQYF. The chain joins TRBV19 to TRBJ2-5; 7 bases fit TRBD1. The CDR3 sequence is 15 residues long. The trim removed 3 bases at V and 1 base at J, leaving 5 bases unmatched. Germline CDR1 reads LNHDA; CDR2 reads SQIVND (reference sequence).

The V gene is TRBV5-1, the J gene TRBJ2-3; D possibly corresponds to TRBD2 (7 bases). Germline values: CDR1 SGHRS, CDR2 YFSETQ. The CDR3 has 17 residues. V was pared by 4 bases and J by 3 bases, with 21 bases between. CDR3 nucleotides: TGCGCCAGCAGCGGGCCGGGACACGGGGGGAGTACAGATACGCAGTATTTT. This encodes CASSGPGHGGSTDTQYF.

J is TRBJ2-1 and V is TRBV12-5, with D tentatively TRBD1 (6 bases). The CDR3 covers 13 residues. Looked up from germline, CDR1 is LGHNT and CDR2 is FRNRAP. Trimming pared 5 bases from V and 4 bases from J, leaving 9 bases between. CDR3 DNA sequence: TGTGCTAGTGGTGCGGACAGTTACAATGAGCAGTTCTTC. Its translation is CASGADSYNEQFF.

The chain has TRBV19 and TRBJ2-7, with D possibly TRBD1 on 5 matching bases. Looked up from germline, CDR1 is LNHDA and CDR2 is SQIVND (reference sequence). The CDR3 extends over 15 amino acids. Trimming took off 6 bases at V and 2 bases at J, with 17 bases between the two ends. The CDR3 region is CASSLRPQGPYEQYF. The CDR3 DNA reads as TGTGCCAGTAGCCTACGCCCGCAGGGCCCCTACGAGCAGTACTTC.

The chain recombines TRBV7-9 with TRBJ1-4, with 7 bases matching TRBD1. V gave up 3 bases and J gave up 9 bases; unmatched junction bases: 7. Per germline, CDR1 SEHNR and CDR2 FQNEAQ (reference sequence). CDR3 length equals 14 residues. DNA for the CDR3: TGTGCCAGCAGCTTGGCCGGGAGGGGGCAAAAACTGTTTTTT. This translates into CASSLAGRGQKLFF.

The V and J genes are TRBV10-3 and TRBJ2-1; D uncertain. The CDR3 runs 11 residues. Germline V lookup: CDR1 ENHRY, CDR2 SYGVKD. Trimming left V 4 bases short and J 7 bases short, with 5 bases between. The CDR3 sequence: CAISGLNEQFF. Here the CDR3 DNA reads TGTGCCATCAGTGGACTTAATGAGCAGTTCTTC.

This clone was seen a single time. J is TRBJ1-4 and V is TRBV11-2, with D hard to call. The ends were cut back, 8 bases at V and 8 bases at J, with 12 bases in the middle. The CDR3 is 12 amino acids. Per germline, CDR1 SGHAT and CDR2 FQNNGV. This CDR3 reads CASSSIEEKLFF. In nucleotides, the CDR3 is TGTGCCAGCTCTTCTATAGAGGAAAAACTGTTTTTT.

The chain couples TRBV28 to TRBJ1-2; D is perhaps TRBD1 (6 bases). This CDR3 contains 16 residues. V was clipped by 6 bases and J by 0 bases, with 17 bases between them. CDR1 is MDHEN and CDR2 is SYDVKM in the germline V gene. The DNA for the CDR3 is TGTGCCAGCAGCTCCCCTCGGGGGGCGTCTAACTATGGCTACACCTTC. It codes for CASSSPRGASNYGYTF.

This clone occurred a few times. CDR3 DNA: TGTGCCAGCAGCTTGGGGGCAGCGACCTCCTACGAGCAGTACTTC. Its translation is CASSLGAATSYEQYF. The genes are TRBV7-3 and TRBJ2-7, with D maybe TRBD1 (6 bases). V lost 3 bases, J lost 0 bases, and 12 bases lay in between. CDR3 size: 15 residues. CDR1 is SGHTA, CDR2 FQGTGA, per germline.

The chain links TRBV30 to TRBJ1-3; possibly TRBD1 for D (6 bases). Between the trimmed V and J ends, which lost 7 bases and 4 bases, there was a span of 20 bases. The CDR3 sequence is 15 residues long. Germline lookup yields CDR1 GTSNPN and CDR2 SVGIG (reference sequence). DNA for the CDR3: TGTGCCTTGGAAGGGAACAGGGTTTTCGGAAACACCATATATTTT. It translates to CALEGNRVFGNTIYF.

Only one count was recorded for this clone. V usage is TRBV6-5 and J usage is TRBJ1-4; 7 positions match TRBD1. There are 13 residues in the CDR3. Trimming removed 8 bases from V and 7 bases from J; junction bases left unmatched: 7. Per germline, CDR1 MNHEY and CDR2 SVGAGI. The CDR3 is CASLQGSGEKLFF. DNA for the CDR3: TGTGCCAGCTTACAGGGGTCCGGTGAAAAACTGTTTTTT.

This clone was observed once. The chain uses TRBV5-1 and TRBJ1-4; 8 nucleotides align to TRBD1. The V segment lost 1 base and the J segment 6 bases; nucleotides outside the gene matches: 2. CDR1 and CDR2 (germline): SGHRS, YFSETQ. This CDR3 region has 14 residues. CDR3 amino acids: CASSLSGGDEKLFF. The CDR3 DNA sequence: TGCGCCAGCAGCTTGTCAGGGGGCGATGAAAAACTGTTTTTT.

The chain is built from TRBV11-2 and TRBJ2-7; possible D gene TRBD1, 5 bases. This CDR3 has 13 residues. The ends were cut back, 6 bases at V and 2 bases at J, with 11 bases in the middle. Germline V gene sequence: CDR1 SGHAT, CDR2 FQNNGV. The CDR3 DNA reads TGTGCCAGCAGGGACAAGAGCCCCTACGAGCAGTACTTC. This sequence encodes CASRDKSPYEQYF.

CDR3 coding DNA: TGTGCCAGCAGTTTACCCTCGGGAGGGTTTAATTCACCCCTCCACTTT. This gives the protein CASSLPSGGFNSPLHF. The chain employs TRBV27 and TRBJ1-6; D is unresolved. This CDR3 contains 16 residues. V was pared by 2 bases and J by 6 bases, with 14 bases between. Germline lookup yields CDR1 MNHEY and CDR2 SMNVEV (reference sequence).

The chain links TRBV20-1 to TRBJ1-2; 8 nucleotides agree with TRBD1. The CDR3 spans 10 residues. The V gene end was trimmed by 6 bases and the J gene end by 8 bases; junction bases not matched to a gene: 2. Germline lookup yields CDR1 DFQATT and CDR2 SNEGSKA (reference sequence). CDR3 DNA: TGCAGTGCCGGACAGGGAGGCTACACCTTC. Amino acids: CSAGQGGYTF.

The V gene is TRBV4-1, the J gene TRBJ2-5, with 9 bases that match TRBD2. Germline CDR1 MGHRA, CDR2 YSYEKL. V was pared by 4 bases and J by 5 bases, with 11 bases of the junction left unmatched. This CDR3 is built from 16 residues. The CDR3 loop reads CASSPGLAGALETQYF. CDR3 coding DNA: TGCGCCAGCAGCCCGGGATTAGCGGGGGCCCTGGAGACCCAGTACTTC.

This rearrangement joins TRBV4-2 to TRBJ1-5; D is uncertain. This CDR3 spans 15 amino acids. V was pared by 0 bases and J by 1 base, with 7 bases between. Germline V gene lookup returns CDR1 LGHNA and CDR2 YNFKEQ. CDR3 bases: TGTGCCAGCAGCCAAGACACGAGGAGCAATCAGCCCCAGCATTTT. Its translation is CASSQDTRSNQPQHF.

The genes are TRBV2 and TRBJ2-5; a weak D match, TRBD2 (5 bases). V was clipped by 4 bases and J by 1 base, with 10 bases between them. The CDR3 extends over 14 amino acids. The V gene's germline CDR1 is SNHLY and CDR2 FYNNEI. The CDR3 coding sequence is TGTGCCAGCAGTGCGGGAACCATCCAAGAGACCCAGTACTTC. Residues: CASSAGTIQETQYF.

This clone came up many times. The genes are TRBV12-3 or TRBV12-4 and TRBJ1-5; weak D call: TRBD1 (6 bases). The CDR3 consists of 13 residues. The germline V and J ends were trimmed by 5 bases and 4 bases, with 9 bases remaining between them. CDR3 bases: TGTGCCAGCAGTACCACAGGGAATCAGCCCCAGCATTTT. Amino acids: CASSTTGNQPQHF.

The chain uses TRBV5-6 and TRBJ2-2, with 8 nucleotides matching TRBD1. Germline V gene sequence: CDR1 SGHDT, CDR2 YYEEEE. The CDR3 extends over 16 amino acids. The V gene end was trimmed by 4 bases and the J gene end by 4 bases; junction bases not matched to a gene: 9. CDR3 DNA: TGTGCCAGCAGCCCAGCGCAGGGGGCGTCCACCGGGGAGCTGTTTTTT. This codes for CASSPAQGASTGELFF.

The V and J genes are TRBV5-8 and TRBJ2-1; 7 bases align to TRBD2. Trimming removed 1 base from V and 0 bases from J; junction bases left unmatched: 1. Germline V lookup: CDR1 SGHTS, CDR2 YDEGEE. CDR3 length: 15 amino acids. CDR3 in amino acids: CASSLSGDSYNEQFF. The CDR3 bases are TGTGCCAGCAGCTTGAGCGGGGACTCCTACAATGAGCAGTTCTTC.

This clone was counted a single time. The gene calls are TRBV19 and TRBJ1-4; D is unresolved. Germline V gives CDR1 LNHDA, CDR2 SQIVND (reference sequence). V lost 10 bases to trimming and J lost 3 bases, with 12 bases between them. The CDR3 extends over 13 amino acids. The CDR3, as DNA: TGTGCCATCGAGAGGTGGGCTAATGAAAAACTGTTTTTT. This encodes CAIERWANEKLFF.

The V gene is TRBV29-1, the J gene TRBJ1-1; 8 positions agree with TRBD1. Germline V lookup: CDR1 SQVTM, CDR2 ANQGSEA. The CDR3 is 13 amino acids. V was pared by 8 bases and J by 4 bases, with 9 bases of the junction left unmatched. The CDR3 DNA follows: TGCAGCTATGCACAGGGGGGGGTCACTGAAGCTTTCTTT. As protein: CSYAQGGVTEAFF.

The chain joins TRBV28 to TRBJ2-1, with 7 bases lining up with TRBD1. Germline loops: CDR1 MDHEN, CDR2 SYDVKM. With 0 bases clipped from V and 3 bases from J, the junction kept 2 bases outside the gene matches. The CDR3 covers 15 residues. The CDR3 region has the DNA TGTGCCAGCAGTTTATGGGCAGGGGGCTACAATGAGCAGTTCTTC. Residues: CASSLWAGGYNEQFF.

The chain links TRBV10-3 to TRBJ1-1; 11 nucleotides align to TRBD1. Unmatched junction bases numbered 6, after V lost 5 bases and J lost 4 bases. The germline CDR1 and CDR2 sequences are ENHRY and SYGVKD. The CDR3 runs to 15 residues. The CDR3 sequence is CAISQAGTGGTEAFF. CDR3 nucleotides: TGTGCCATCAGTCAAGCCGGGACAGGGGGCACTGAAGCTTTCTTT.

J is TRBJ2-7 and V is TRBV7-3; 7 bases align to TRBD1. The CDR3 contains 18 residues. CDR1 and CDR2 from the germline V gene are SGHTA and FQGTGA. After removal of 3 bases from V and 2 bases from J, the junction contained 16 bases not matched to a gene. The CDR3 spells CASSFVGWWGQRTYEQYF. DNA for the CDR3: TGTGCCAGCAGCTTCGTTGGGTGGTGGGGACAGAGGACCTACGAGCAGTACTTC.

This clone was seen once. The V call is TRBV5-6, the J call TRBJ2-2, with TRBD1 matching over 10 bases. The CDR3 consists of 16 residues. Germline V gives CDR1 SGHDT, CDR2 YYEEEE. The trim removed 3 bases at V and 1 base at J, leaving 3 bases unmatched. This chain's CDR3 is CASSYRTGGNTGELFF. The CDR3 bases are TGTGCCAGCAGCTACCGGACAGGGGGGAACACCGGGGAGCTGTTTTTT.

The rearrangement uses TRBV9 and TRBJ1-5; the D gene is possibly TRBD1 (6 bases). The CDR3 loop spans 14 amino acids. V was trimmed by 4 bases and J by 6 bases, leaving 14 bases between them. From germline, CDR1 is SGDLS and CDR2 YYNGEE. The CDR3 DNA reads TGTGCCAGCAGCAGGAGACAGGCGGGTCAGCCCCAGCATTTT. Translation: CASSRRQAGQPQHF.

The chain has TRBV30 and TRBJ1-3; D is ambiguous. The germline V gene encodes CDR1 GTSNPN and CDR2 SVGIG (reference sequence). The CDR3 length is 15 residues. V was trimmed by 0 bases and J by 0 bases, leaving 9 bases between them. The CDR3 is CAWSVARLSGNTIYF. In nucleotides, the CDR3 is TGTGCCTGGAGTGTAGCAAGACTCTCTGGAAACACCATATATTTT.

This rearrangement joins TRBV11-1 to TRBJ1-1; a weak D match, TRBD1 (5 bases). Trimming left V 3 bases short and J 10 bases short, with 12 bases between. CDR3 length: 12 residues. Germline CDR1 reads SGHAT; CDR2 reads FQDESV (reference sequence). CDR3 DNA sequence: TGTGCCAGCAGCTTTCAGGGCTCGCTAGCTTTCTTT. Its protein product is CASSFQGSLAFF.